This T cell receptor beta chain was captured by sequencing in a study of blood T cell repertoires in COVID-19. Germline CDR1 reads SGHTA; CDR2 reads FQGNSA. V lost 1 base, J lost 5 bases, and 12 bases lay in between. The CDR3 totals 14 residues. Clones were sequenced by immunoSEQ multiplex PCR, and TCRdb holds only the in-frame ones, with some missing. The table lists about 270,000 clones, about 88% of them singletons. Sequenced material: PBMCs or T cells enriched from blood (not recorded which). V gene TRBV7-2 combines with J gene TRBJ2-7; tentative D call: TRBD1 (6 bases). This clonotype was obtained from a woman aged 50 to 60 who had recovered from COVID-19. CDR3 sequence reads: CASSLVGQTNEQYF. The DNA for the CDR3 is TGTGCCAGCAGCTTAGTCGGACAGACTAACGAGCAGTACTTC.